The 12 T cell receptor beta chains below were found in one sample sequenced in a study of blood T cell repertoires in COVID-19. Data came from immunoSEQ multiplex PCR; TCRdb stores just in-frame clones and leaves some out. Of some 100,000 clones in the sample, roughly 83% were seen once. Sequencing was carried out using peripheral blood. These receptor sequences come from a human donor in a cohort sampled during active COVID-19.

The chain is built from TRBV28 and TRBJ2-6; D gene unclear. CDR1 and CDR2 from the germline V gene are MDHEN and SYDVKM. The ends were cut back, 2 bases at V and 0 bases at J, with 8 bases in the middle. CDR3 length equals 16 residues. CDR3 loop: CASSLHGDSGANVLTF. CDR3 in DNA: TGTGCCAGCAGTTTACACGGAGACTCTGGGGCCAACGTCCTGACTTTC.

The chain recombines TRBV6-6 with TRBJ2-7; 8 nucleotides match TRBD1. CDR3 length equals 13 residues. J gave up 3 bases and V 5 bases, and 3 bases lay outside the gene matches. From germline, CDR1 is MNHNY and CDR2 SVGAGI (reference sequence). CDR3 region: CASSIGQGYEQYF. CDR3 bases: TGTGCCAGCAGTATCGGACAGGGCTACGAGCAGTACTTC.

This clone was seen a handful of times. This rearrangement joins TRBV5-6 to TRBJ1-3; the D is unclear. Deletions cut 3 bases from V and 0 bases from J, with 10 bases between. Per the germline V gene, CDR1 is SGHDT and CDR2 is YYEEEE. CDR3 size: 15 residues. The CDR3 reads CASSYPPGSGNTIYF. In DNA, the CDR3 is TGTGCCAGCAGCTATCCCCCGGGCTCTGGAAACACCATATATTTT.

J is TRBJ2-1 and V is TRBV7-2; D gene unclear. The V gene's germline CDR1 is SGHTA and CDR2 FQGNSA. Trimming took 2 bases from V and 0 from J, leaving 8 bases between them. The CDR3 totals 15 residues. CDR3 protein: CASSLQLLSYNEQFF. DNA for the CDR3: TGTGCCAGCAGCTTACAGTTGCTCTCCTACAATGAGCAGTTCTTC.

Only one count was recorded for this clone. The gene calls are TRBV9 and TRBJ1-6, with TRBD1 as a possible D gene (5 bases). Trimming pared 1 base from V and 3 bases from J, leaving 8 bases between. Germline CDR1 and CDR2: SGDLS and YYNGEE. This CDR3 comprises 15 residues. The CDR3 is CASSVRGYYNSPLHF. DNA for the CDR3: TGTGCCAGCAGCGTAAGGGGATACTATAATTCACCCCTCCACTTT. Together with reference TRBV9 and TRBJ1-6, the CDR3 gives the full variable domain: DSGVTQTPKHLITATGQRVTLRCSPRSGDLSVYWYQQSLDQGLQFLIQYYNGEERAKGNILERFSAQQFPDLHSELNLSSLELGDSALYFCASSVRGYYNSPLHFGNGTRLTVT.

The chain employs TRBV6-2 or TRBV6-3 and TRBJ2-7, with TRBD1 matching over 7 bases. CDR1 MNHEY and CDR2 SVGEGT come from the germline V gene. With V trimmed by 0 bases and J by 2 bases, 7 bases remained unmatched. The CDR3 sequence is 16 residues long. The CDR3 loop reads CASSYSIPGGTYEQYF. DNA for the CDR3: TGTGCCAGCAGTTACTCGATACCAGGGGGTACCTACGAGCAGTACTTC.

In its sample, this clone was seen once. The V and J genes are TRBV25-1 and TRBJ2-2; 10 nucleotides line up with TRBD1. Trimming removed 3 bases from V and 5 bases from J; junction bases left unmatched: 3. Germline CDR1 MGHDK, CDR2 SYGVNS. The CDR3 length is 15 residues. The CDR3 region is CASSERTGGTGELFF. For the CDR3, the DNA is TGTGCCAGCAGTGAGAGGACAGGGGGAACCGGGGAGCTGTTTTTT.

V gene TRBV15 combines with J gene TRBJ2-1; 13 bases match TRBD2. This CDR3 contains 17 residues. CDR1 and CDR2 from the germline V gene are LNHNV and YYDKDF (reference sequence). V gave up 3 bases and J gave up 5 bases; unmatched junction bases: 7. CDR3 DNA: TGTGCCACCAGCAGCGGCCCCGGGACTAGCGGGGACAATGAGCAGTTCTTC. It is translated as CATSSGPGTSGDNEQFF. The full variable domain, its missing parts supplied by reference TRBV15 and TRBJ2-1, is DAMVIQNPRYQVTQFGKPVTLSCSQTLNHNVMYWYQQKSSQAPKLLFHYYDKDFNNEADTPDNFQSRRPNTSFCFLDIRSPGLGDTAMYLCATSSGPGTSGDNEQFFGPGTRLTVL.

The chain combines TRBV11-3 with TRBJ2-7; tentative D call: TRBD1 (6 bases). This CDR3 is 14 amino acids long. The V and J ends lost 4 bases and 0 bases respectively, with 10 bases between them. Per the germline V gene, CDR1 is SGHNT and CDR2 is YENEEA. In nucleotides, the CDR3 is TGTGCCAGCAGCTCGGACAGTACCTCCTACGAGCAGTACTTC. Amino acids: CASSSDSTSYEQYF.

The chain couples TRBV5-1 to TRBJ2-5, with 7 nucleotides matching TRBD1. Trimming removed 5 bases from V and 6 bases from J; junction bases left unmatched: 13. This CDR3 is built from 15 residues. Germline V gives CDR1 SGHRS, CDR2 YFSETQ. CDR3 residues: CASRLNSGTEQTQYF. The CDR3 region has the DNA TGCGCCAGCAGACTAAACTCCGGGACAGAGCAGACCCAGTACTTC.

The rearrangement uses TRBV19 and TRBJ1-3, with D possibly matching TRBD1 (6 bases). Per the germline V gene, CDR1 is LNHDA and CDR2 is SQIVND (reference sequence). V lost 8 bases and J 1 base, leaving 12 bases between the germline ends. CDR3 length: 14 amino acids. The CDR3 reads CASARTASGNTIYF. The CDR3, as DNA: TGTGCCAGTGCCCGGACAGCTTCTGGAAACACCATATATTTT. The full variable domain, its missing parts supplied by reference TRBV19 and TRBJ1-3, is DGGITQSPKYLFRKEGQNVTLSCEQNLNHDAMYWYRQDPGQGLRLIYYSQIVNDFQKGDIAEGYSVSREKKESFPLTVTSAQKNPTAFYLCASARTASGNTIYFGEGSWLTVV.

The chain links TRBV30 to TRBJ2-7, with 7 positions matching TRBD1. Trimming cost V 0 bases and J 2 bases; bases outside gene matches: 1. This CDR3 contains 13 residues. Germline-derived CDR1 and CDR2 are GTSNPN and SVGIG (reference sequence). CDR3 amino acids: CAWSVGGPYEQYF. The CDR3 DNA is TGTGCCTGGAGTGTAGGGGGCCCCTACGAGCAGTACTTC.